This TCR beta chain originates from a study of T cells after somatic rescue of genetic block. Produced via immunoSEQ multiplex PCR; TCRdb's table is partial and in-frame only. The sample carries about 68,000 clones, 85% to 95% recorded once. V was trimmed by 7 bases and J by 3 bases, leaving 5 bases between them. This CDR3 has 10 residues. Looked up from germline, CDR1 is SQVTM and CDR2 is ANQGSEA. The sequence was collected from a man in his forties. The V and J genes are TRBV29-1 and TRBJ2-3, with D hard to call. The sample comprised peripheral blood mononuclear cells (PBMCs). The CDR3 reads CSARTDTQYF. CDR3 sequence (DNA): TGCAGCGCGAGGACAGATACGCAGTATTTT.